This passage covers 26 T cell receptor beta chains from one sample sequenced in a study of PD-L1 blockade in urothelial cancer. Sample time point: pretreatment peripheral blood. Method: immunoSEQ multiplex PCR; TCRdb's copy keeps in-frame clones and lacks some. Among about 52,000 clones listed, about three quarters were seen once. Sequences were derived from PBMCs, sampled around atezolizumab (anti-PD-L1) treatment. The receptors were gathered from a man between 65 and 85 years old with urothelial cancer.

The CDR3 region is CASYTGGHTGELFF. The CDR3 coding sequence is TGTGCCAGCTATACAGGGGGACACACCGGGGAGCTGTTTTTT. This chain joins TRBV6-5 and TRBJ2-2, with 8 bases identical to TRBD1. CDR1 and CDR2 (germline): MNHEY, SVGAGI. The junction had 5 bases not matched to a gene; V was cut back by 8 bases and J by 3 bases. This CDR3 comprises 14 residues.

In its sample, this clone was seen a few times. V and J are TRBV2 and TRBJ2-5, with TRBD1 matching over 9 bases. Losses at the gene ends were 6 bases for V and 5 bases for J; bases not matched to a gene: 13. The germline CDR1 and CDR2 sequences are SNHLY and FYNNEI. This CDR3 spans 16 amino acids. The DNA for the CDR3 is TGTGCCAGCAGCCCCGAAAAGGGGACAGGGCAGGAGACCCAGTACTTC. It is translated as CASSPEKGTGQETQYF.

The CDR3 is CASSLEGSSYEQYF. The DNA of the CDR3 is TGTGCCAGCAGTTTAGAGGGTAGCTCCTACGAGCAGTACTTC. This sequence joins TRBV27 and TRBJ2-7, with D tentatively TRBD2 (5 bases). This CDR3 has 14 residues. Deletions cut 2 bases from V and 0 bases from J, with 8 bases between. Looked up from germline, CDR1 is MNHEY and CDR2 is SMNVEV (reference sequence).

The chain recombines TRBV5-4 with TRBJ1-2; no reliable D call. The CDR3 length is 19 residues. The V gene's germline CDR1 is SGHNT and CDR2 YYREEE (reference sequence). The V end was cut by 0 bases, the J end by 4 bases, with 25 bases between. The CDR3 DNA reads TGTGCCAGCAGCTTGGGGGCGATGGGCGCAGCTATCGTCGGCTATGGCTACACCTTC. This encodes CASSLGAMGAAIVGYGYTF.

The rearrangement uses TRBV6-6 and TRBJ2-3, with D unclear. In germline, CDR1 is MNHNY, CDR2 SVGAGI (reference sequence). The CDR3 extends over 15 amino acids. V shed 7 bases and J shed 0 bases, with 14 bases lying between them. CDR3 sequence: CASILGGPSTDTQYF. Written as DNA, the CDR3 is TGTGCCAGCATTTTAGGCGGCCCAAGCACAGATACGCAGTATTTT.

The CDR3 reads CASSPSLTGNTEAFF. DNA of the CDR3: TGTGCCAGCAGTCCTTCCCTTACAGGGAACACTGAAGCTTTCTTT. The rearrangement uses TRBV2 and TRBJ1-1; maybe TRBD1 (5 bases). Germline V gene sequence: CDR1 SNHLY, CDR2 FYNNEI. V was shortened by 5 bases and J by 1 base, with 14 bases between the two germline ends. CDR3 length equals 15 residues.

The chain uses TRBV5-6 and TRBJ1-3, with a weak D call TRBD1 (5 bases). Germline loops: CDR1 SGHDT, CDR2 YYEEEE. Trimming took 0 bases from V and 3 from J, leaving 7 bases between them. The CDR3 totals 14 residues. The CDR3: CASSLGQIGNTIYF. The CDR3 DNA follows: TGTGCCAGCAGCTTGGGACAGATTGGAAACACCATATATTTT. The full variable domain, in which reference TRBV5-6 and TRBJ1-3 provide the parts outside the CDR3, is DAGVTQSPTHLIKTRGQQVTLRCSPKSGHDTVSWYQQALGQGPQFIFQYYEEEERQRGNFPDRFSGHQFPNYSSELNVNALLLGDSALYLCASSLGQIGNTIYFGEGSWLTVV.

As to this clone: The same CDR3 is also encoded by other DNA sequences in this sample. The rearrangement links TRBV19 to TRBJ2-1; TRBD1 might be the D (5 bases). CDR3 length equals 13 residues. V gave up 6 bases and J gave up 3 bases, with 9 bases separating them. Germline values: CDR1 LNHDA, CDR2 SQIVND (reference sequence). CDR3: CASRDSHYNEQFF. As DNA, the CDR3 is TGTGCCAGTAGAGACAGCCACTACAATGAGCAGTTCTTC.

The chain employs TRBV5-6 and TRBJ1-1; 7 bases fit TRBD1. Germline trimming cut 7 bases from V and 0 bases from J; bases unmatched to any gene: 12. This CDR3 has 16 amino acids. Germline CDR1 reads SGHDT; CDR2 reads YYEEEE. CDR3 protein: CASLVGQTLMNTEAFF. The CDR3 bases are TGTGCCAGCCTAGTGGGACAGACGCTCATGAACACTGAAGCTTTCTTT.

The chain links TRBV28 to TRBJ2-5; D might be TRBD2 (5 bases). V lost 4 bases and J lost 2, with 11 bases in between. Per germline, CDR1 MDHEN and CDR2 SYDVKM. This CDR3 has 14 amino acids. As DNA, the CDR3 is TGTGCCAGCAGTTCCCCCAGAGGGCAAGAGACCCAGTACTTC. It encodes CASSSPRGQETQYF. The full variable domain, completed using reference TRBV28 and TRBJ2-5, is DVKVTQSSRYLVKRTGEKVFLECVQDMDHENMFWYRQDPGLGLRLIYFSYDVKMKEKGDIPEGYSVSREKKERFSLILESASTNQTSMYLCASSSPRGQETQYFGPGTRLLVL.

V and J are TRBV5-1 and TRBJ2-2, with D perhaps TRBD2 (6 bases). The CDR3 is made up of 13 amino acids. The V and J ends lost 0 bases and 7 bases respectively, with 7 bases between them. From germline, CDR1 is SGHRS and CDR2 YFSETQ. The DNA of the CDR3 is TGCGCCAGCAGCTTGGACGGGGGCGGGGAGCTGTTTTTT. Encoded protein: CASSLDGGGELFF.

The chain recombines TRBV11-3 with TRBJ1-1; no reliable D call. This CDR3 has 13 residues. Deletions cut 2 bases from V and 5 bases from J, with 9 bases between. Germline loops: CDR1 SGHNT, CDR2 YENEEA. In DNA form, the CDR3 reads TGTGCCAGCAGCTTAAATACAGCTACTGAAGCTTTCTTT. Its protein product is CASSLNTATEAFF. Full variable domain (rest looked up from reference TRBV11-3 and TRBJ1-1): EAGVVQSPRYKIIEKKQPVAFWCNPISGHNTLYWYLQNLGQGPELLIRYENEEAVDDSQLPKDRFSAERLKGVDSTLKIQPAELGDSAVYLCASSLNTATEAFFGQGTRLTVV.

V usage is TRBV7-8 and J usage is TRBJ1-5; 8 nucleotides match TRBD1. The V segment lost 1 base and the J segment 6 bases; nucleotides outside the gene matches: 8. CDR3 length equals 16 residues. CDR1 and CDR2 (germline): SGHVS, FQNEAQ. Written as DNA, the CDR3 is TGTGCCAGCAGCTTAGAAGTCAGGGGGCTCTTTCAGCCCCAGCATTTT. Its translation: CASSLEVRGLFQPQHF.

The chain is built from TRBV7-9 and TRBJ1-1; no firm D call. The CDR3 is 14 amino acids. V was pared by 5 bases and J by 2 bases, with 12 bases between. Germline loops: CDR1 SEHNR, CDR2 FQNEAQ (reference sequence). Written as DNA, the CDR3 is TGTGCCAGCAGCGTAAGCACAGCAAACACTGAAGCTTTCTTT. Protein product: CASSVSTANTEAFF.

The genes are TRBV7-2 and TRBJ1-2; a possible D gene is TRBD1 (5 bases). Trimming pared 5 bases from V and 5 bases from J, leaving 12 bases between. Looked up from germline, CDR1 is SGHTA and CDR2 is FQGNSA. CDR3 size: 13 residues. The CDR3, as DNA: TGTGCCAGCAGCATACAGGAGACTTATGGCTACACCTTC. Translated, it gives CASSIQETYGYTF. Combining the CDR3 with reference TRBV7-2 and TRBJ1-2 gives the whole variable domain GAGVSQSPSNKVTEKGKDVELRCDPISGHTALYWYRQSLGQGLEFLIYFQGNSAPDKSGLPSDRFSAERTGGSVSTLTIQRTQQEDSAVYLCASSIQETYGYTFGSGTRLTVV.

This clone has only a few counts. This chain joins TRBV4-3 and TRBJ2-3, with a weak D call TRBD2 (6 bases). Germline V CDR1 and CDR2: LGHNA, YSLEER. V was clipped by 0 bases and J by 0 bases, with 13 bases between them. CDR3 length: 17 amino acids. CDR3 residues: CASSQDGLAQSTDTQYF. The CDR3 DNA follows: TGCGCCAGCAGCCAAGATGGCCTAGCGCAAAGCACAGATACGCAGTATTTT.

The gene calls are TRBV28 and TRBJ2-7; 7 bases are a match to TRBD2. Germline CDR1 and CDR2: MDHEN and SYDVKM. This CDR3 has 14 residues. The junction had 7 bases not matched to a gene; V was cut back by 8 bases and J by 0 bases. The CDR3 sequence is CASLSGTNSYEQYF. The DNA for the CDR3 is TGTGCCAGCCTCTCAGGGACTAACTCCTACGAGCAGTACTTC.

The chain combines TRBV5-4 with TRBJ1-6, with TRBD1 matching 10 bases. The V gene end was trimmed by 4 bases and the J gene end by 7 bases; junction bases not matched to a gene: 5. Germline lookup yields CDR1 SGHNT and CDR2 YYREEE (reference sequence). This CDR3 spans 15 amino acids. Here the CDR3 DNA reads TGTGCCAGCAGCCTCGGACAGGGGGGCAATTCACCCCTCCACTTT. Translated, it gives CASSLGQGGNSPLHF.

The chain employs TRBV29-1 and TRBJ1-3; D unresolved. CDR1 is SQVTM and CDR2 is ANQGSEA in the germline V gene. V was pared by 5 bases and J by 0 bases, with 5 bases between. The CDR3 runs to 12 residues. CDR3 amino acids: CSVQASGNTIYF. The CDR3 bases are TGCAGCGTTCAGGCCTCTGGAAACACCATATATTTT.

This clone came up a few times. The rearrangement links TRBV6-1 to TRBJ2-6; TRBD1 agrees at 7 bases. The CDR3 covers 15 residues. CDR1 and CDR2 from the germline V gene are MNHNS and SASEGT. V lost 4 bases to trimming and J lost 1 base; unmatched junction nucleotides: 1. CDR3 sequence (DNA): TGTGCCAGCAGTGCACAGGGGTCTGGGGCCAACGTCCTGACTTTC. Translating it yields CASSAQGSGANVLTF.

This chain uses TRBV9 with TRBJ2-4, with no clear D. CDR1 and CDR2 (germline): SGDLS, YYNGEE. The CDR3 is made up of 14 amino acids. Between the trimmed V and J ends, which lost 0 bases and 5 bases, there was a span of 9 bases. The CDR3 is CASSVDPLENIQYF. The CDR3 DNA follows: TGTGCCAGCAGCGTAGATCCACTCGAAAACATTCAGTACTTC.

V usage is TRBV19 and J usage is TRBJ2-5, with 7 bases identical to TRBD1. The trim removed 1 base at V and 5 bases at J, leaving 7 bases unmatched. The CDR3 spans 15 residues. The germline gives CDR1 LNHDA, CDR2 SQIVND (reference sequence). CDR3 sequence (DNA): TGTGCCAGTAGTATAGCCCTGACAGGGTACGAGACCCAGTACTTC. This sequence encodes CASSIALTGYETQYF.

The chain's CDR3 is CASSYRTPGEDTQYF. Here the CDR3 DNA reads TGTGCCAGCAGCTACAGAACTCCCGGGGAAGATACGCAGTATTTT. The rearrangement joins TRBV7-2 to TRBJ2-3; D might be TRBD2 (5 bases). The CDR3 is made up of 15 amino acids. The V and J ends lost 4 bases and 5 bases respectively, with 16 bases between them. Germline CDR1 SGHTA, CDR2 FQGNSA. Looking up the rest from reference TRBV7-2 and TRBJ2-3 gives the full variable domain: GAGVSQSPSNKVTEKGKDVELRCDPISGHTALYWYRQSLGQGLEFLIYFQGNSAPDKSGLPSDRFSAERTGGSVSTLTIQRTQQEDSAVYLCASSYRTPGEDTQYFGPGTRLTVL.

The J gene is TRBJ2-1, the V gene TRBV28; 10 nucleotides agree with TRBD2. CDR3 length equals 13 residues. The V segment lost 10 bases and the J segment 5 bases; nucleotides outside the gene matches: 5. Per germline, CDR1 MDHEN and CDR2 SYDVKM. CDR3 amino acids: CAILSGRNNEQFF. CDR3 DNA sequence: TGTGCCATCCTTAGCGGGAGGAACAATGAGCAGTTCTTC.

The chain carries TRBV4-1 and TRBJ2-3; 12 nucleotides line up with TRBD2. The J segment lost 0 bases and the V segment lost 3 bases, leaving 1 base of the junction unmatched. Germline V gives CDR1 MGHRA, CDR2 YSYEKL. The CDR3 length is 16 residues. As DNA, the CDR3 is TGCGCCAGCAGCCATGGGACTAGCGGGAGCACAGATACGCAGTATTTT. Protein: CASSHGTSGSTDTQYF.

This clone was observed a few times. J is TRBJ1-2 and V is TRBV6-5; maybe TRBD1 (5 bases). The V and J ends lost 8 bases and 2 bases respectively, with 6 bases between them. This CDR3 is built from 11 residues. From germline, CDR1 is MNHEY and CDR2 SVGAGI. Here the CDR3 DNA reads TGTGCCAGCGGGGCGAACTATGGCTACACCTTC. Its translation is CASGANYGYTF.